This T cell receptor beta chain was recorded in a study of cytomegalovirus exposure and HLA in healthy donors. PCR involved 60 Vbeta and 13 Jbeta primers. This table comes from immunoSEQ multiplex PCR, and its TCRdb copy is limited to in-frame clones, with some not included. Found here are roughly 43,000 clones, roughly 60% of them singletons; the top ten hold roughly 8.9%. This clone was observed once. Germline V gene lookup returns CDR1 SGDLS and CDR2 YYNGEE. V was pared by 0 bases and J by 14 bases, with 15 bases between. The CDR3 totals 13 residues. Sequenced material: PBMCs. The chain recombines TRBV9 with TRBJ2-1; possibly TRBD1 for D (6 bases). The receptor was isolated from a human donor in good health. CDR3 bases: TGTGCCAGCAGCGTAGTGGACGAGGGACATAAGTTCTTC. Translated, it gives CASSVVDEGHKFF.